These 12 T cell receptor beta chains were all obtained from the same sample, sequenced in a study of blood T cells in healthy people across ages (dated by TCRdb to 2013 to 2016). The library was made by 5' RACE. TCRdb names Illumina HiSeq 2500 as the instrument used. A second PCR of 7 to 11 cycles was performed with a sample-barcoded 5' primer and a J-beta primer mix. The public reads were reprocessed in TCRdb via fastp at Q25 and MiXCR, keeping in-frame beta chains. For every CDR3 protein sequence, its rows merge into one entry that carries the most common genes and DNA. The sample records about 400,000 distinct CDR3 sequences, over 45% of which are singletons. Of the sample, under 65% falls within the top ten clones. The sequencing input was blood. Receptors originate from a man between 60 and 75 years old in good health.

The chain uses TRBV3-1 and TRBJ1-2, with D unclear. Germline V gene sequence: CDR1 LGHDT, CDR2 YNNKEL (reference sequence). The CDR3 runs to 13 residues. The V gene lost 1 base and the J gene lost 2 bases, with 5 bases spanning the gap. CDR3 DNA sequence: TGTGCCAGCAGCCAAGTCCGAAACTATGGCTACACCTTC. As protein: CASSQVRNYGYTF.

This clonotype was recorded a few times. The chain uses TRBV10-1 and TRBJ2-5; unclear D gene. The CDR3 is 14 residues long. Germline CDR1 and CDR2: WNHNN and SYGVQD (reference sequence). The germline V and J ends were trimmed by 2 bases and 7 bases, with 14 bases remaining between them. The CDR3 is CASSESTPGGTQYF. The CDR3 region has the DNA TGCGCCAGCAGTGAGAGCACCCCCGGCGGGACCCAGTACTTC.

The J gene is TRBJ2-7, the V gene TRBV6-5; 9 bases map to TRBD2. The germline CDR1 and CDR2 sequences are MNHEY and SVGAGI. The CDR3 consists of 15 residues. Losses at the gene ends were 5 bases for V and 7 bases for J; bases not matched to a gene: 12. The CDR3 DNA sequence: TGTGCCAGCAGTCAGGGACTAGCATCCTACAATGAGCAGTACTTC. This encodes CASSQGLASYNEQYF.

V and J are TRBV10-3 and TRBJ1-5, with 9 bases aligning to TRBD1. Germline assignment: CDR1 ENHRY and CDR2 SYGVKD. The CDR3 has 13 residues. After removal of 11 bases from V and 4 bases from J, the junction contained 6 bases not matched to a gene. The CDR3 spells CAAGGQGNQPQHF. As DNA, the CDR3 is TGTGCCGCTGGCGGACAGGGGAATCAGCCCCAGCATTTT.

This clonotype was counted many times. The chain joins TRBV7-2 to TRBJ2-5; the D is unclear. Judging by the DNA end, TRBJ2-7 fits better; the J call may be wrong. Germline V gene data show CDR1 as SGHTA and CDR2 as FQGNSA. This CDR3 has 12 residues. CDR3 in DNA: TGTGCCAGCAGCTTAGATCGGGTCGAGCAGTACTTC. Translation gives CASSLDRVEQYF.

This clonotype has only a few counts. The junction shows a germline mismatch at one end, possibly a read error. The rearrangement links TRBV5-1 to TRBJ2-6, with 7 bases that match TRBD1. Germline-derived CDR1 and CDR2 are SGHRS and YFSETQ. This CDR3 region has 15 residues. CDR3 in amino acids: CASRSDRAGANVLTF. CDR3 DNA: TGTGCCAGCAGAAGTGACAGGGCTGGGGCCAACGTCCTGACTTTC.

This clonotype was recorded a few times. The V and J genes are TRBV7-8 and TRBJ2-1; D is tentatively TRBD1 or TRBD2 (5 bases each). There are 15 residues in the CDR3. Per germline, CDR1 SGHVS and CDR2 FQNEAQ. V lost 3 bases, J lost 6 bases, and 15 bases lay in between. CDR3 sequence (DNA): TGTGCCAGCAGCTTCCACCGGGACCGACTCAATGAGCAGTTCTTC. This translates into CASSFHRDRLNEQFF.

This clonotype was detected only once. This chain connects TRBV5-1 to TRBJ1-1, with a weak D call TRBD1 (5 bases). The germline V gene has CDR1 SGHRS and CDR2 YFSETQ. This CDR3 is 15 amino acids long. Trimming stripped 2 bases from V and 1 base from J, with 12 bases between. The CDR3 coding sequence is TGCGCCAGCAGCTTTACGACGGGGACGAACACTGAAGCTTTCTTT. Translation gives CASSFTTGTNTEAFF.

This rearrangement joins TRBV27 to TRBJ2-1, with a tentative D call TRBD2 (5 bases). This CDR3 comprises 15 residues. V was shortened by 2 bases and J by 1 base, with 9 bases between the two germline ends. CDR1 is MNHEY, CDR2 SMNVEV, per germline (reference sequence). The CDR3 spells CASSLAVASYNEQFF. As DNA, the CDR3 is TGTGCCAGCAGTTTAGCGGTAGCGTCCTACAATGAGCAGTTCTTC.

This clonotype was seen more than once but under ten times. The V gene is TRBV12-3 or TRBV12-4, the J gene TRBJ1-5; unclear D gene. Between the trimmed V and J ends, which lost 0 bases and 2 bases, there was a span of 5 bases. This CDR3 contains 14 residues. CDR3 in DNA: TGTGCCAGCAGTTTAGCCCAGGGCAATCAGCCCCAGCATTTT. Its protein is CASSLAQGNQPQHF.

As regards this clonotype: An end of the junction does not agree with germline; a read error may underlie this. The genes are TRBV4-3 and TRBJ2-5; TRBD2 might be the D (6 bases). CDR3 size: 17 residues. Per the germline V gene, CDR1 is LGHNA and CDR2 is YSLEER. The CDR3 region is CAGSQGEGRGTYNEQYF. In DNA, the CDR3 is TGCGCCGGCAGCCAAGGCGAGGGGCGGGGTACCTACAATGAGCAGTACTTC.

The chain's CDR3 is CASSHRTDERETQYF. The CDR3 DNA is TGTGCCAGCAGCCATCGGACCGACGAAAGAGAGACCCAGTACTTC. J is TRBJ2-5 and V is TRBV4-2; D remains ambiguous. V was shortened by 3 bases and J by 4 bases, with 15 bases between the two germline ends. This CDR3 comprises 15 residues. CDR1 and CDR2 from the germline V gene are LGHNA and YNFKEQ.